A single sample gave rise to the 21 T cell receptor beta chains below, sequenced in a study of tumor-infiltrating lymphocytes in oesophageal squamous cell carcinoma. TCRdb ran MiXCR on the PCR reads and lists one entry per CDR3 protein. The sample holds 23,000 or so distinct CDR3 sequences; 30% to 35% are singletons and the top ten take 15% to 20%. Sequenced material: esophageal tumor tissue. These receptors were obtained from a female donor with esophageal squamous cell carcinoma.

The chain combines TRBV10-3 with TRBJ2-2; 15 bases fit TRBD2. The CDR3 totals 18 residues. V was clipped by 6 bases and J by 0 bases; unmatched bases: 5. The V gene's germline CDR1 is ENHRY and CDR2 SYGVKD. The CDR3 loop is CAISRTSGRGANTGELFF. In DNA form, the CDR3 reads TGTGCCATCAGCAGGACTAGCGGGAGGGGGGCGAACACCGGGGAGCTGTTTTTT.

V gene TRBV24-1 combines with J gene TRBJ2-3, with 7 positions matching TRBD2. The V segment lost 4 bases and the J segment 0 bases; nucleotides outside the gene matches: 3. The germline CDR1 and CDR2 sequences are KGHDR and SFDVKD. The CDR3 sequence is 15 residues long. CDR3: CATSETGGSTDTQYF. CDR3 sequence (DNA): TGTGCCACCAGTGAGACGGGGGGAAGCACAGATACGCAGTATTTT.

This chain connects TRBV27 to TRBJ1-4; D remains ambiguous. The CDR3 sequence is 14 residues long. V was pared by 4 bases and J by 7 bases, with 13 bases between. Germline V gene sequence: CDR1 MNHEY, CDR2 SMNVEV (reference sequence). The CDR3 sequence: CASSSLRLSEKLFF. DNA of the CDR3: TGTGCCAGCAGTTCCCTCCGCCTGAGTGAAAAACTGTTTTTT.

By frequency in the sample, this clonotype is medium-sized. The V and J genes are TRBV7-2 and TRBJ2-3; TRBD2 matches 7 bases. With V trimmed by 0 bases and J by 6 bases, 6 bases remained unmatched. The length of the CDR3 is 15 residues. Germline V gene sequence: CDR1 SGHTA, CDR2 FQGNSA. The CDR3 sequence: CASSLAGGGLDTQYF. The CDR3 DNA follows: TGTGCCAGCAGCTTAGCGGGGGGGGGGTTGGATACGCAGTATTTT.

The rearrangement links TRBV7-3 to TRBJ2-5; 13 nucleotides align to TRBD2. The DNA end favors TRBJ2-1, so the J call may be wrong. The CDR3 sequence is 15 residues long. The germline gives CDR1 SGHTA, CDR2 FQGTGA. DNA of the CDR3: TGTGCCAGCAGCGAACTAGCGGGAGGGCTGAATGAGCAGTTCTTC. Translated, it gives CASSELAGGLNEQFF.

The chain is built from TRBV7-2 and TRBJ2-1; TRBD1 agrees at 9 bases. The end of the DNA fits TRBJ2-7 better, so the J call may be wrong. The CDR3 has 17 amino acids. Per the germline V gene, CDR1 is SGHTA and CDR2 is FQGNSA. The CDR3 here is CASSLEPGTGFSYEQYF. The CDR3 DNA follows: TGTGCCAGCAGCTTAGAACCGGGGACAGGGTTCTCCTACGAGCAGTACTTC.

The V and J genes are TRBV7-3 and TRBJ2-4; D perhaps matches TRBD1 (6 bases). The DNA end lines up better with TRBJ2-6; the J call may be wrong. CDR1 is SGHTA, CDR2 FQGTGA, per germline. The CDR3 runs to 15 residues. The CDR3 DNA is TGTGCCAGCAGCGTCACAGGGAGCGGGGCCAACGTCCTGACTTTC. This gives the protein CASSVTGSGANVLTF.

There are many counts of this clonotype. This chain uses TRBV19 with TRBJ2-1; 7 bases are a match to TRBD1. This CDR3 is 13 amino acids long. Germline CDR1 and CDR2: LNHDA and SQIVND (reference sequence). The J segment lost 6 bases and the V segment lost 3 bases, leaving 2 bases of the junction unmatched. This CDR3 is CASSMTGTNEQFF. The CDR3, as DNA: TGTGCCAGTAGTATGACAGGGACCAATGAGCAGTTCTTC.

This clonotype was seen repeatedly, ten times or more. The chain recombines TRBV6-1 with TRBJ2-4; D uncertain. Per germline, CDR1 MNHNS and CDR2 SASEGT. Trimming left V 6 bases short and J 5 bases short, with 14 bases between. This CDR3 region has 14 residues. CDR3 sequence: CASSLAGPQNIQYF. CDR3 bases: TGTGCCAGCAGCCTCGCCGGGCCCCAAAACATTCAGTACTTC.

This clonotype was picked up a small number of times. No conserved phenylalanine or tryptophan is present at the end of the CDR3, so a read error is the likely explanation. The limits of the CDR3 on the DNA are not certain, so only TCRdb's listed CDR3 is given. The chain links TRBV12-5 to TRBJ2-1. From germline, CDR1 is LGHNT and CDR2 FRNRAP. The CDR3 is 8 amino acids long, termini counted. CDR3 region: CASGLVAA.

In this sample, this clonotype is medium-sized. This rearrangement joins TRBV7-2 to TRBJ2-7; 9 bases match TRBD1. CDR3 length equals 13 residues. After removal of 5 bases from V and 4 bases from J, the junction contained 3 bases not matched to a gene. Germline assignment: CDR1 SGHTA and CDR2 FQGNSA. CDR3 sequence (DNA): TGTGCCAGCAGCCGGACAGGGGTTTACGAGCAGTACTTC. Translating it yields CASSRTGVYEQYF. The whole variable domain, remainder taken from reference TRBV7-2 and TRBJ2-7, is GAGVSQSPSNKVTEKGKDVELRCDPISGHTALYWYRQSLGQGLEFLIYFQGNSAPDKSGLPSDRFSAERTGGSVSTLTIQRTQQEDSAVYLCASSRTGVYEQYFGPGTRLTVT.

A few counts support this clonotype. This chain joins TRBV7-3 and TRBJ2-4; 9 bases are shared with TRBD1. V lost 1 base, J lost 13 bases, and 14 bases stayed unmatched. CDR3 length: 16 residues. The germline V gene encodes CDR1 SGHTA and CDR2 FQGTGA. CDR3 DNA: TGTGCCAGCAGCTTAAATCTGGACAGGGGCTCCGATGAGCAGTACTTC. Its protein is CASSLNLDRGSDEQYF. Supplemented by reference TRBV7-3 and TRBJ2-4, the full variable domain reads GAGVSQTPSNKVTEKGKYVELRCDPISGHTALYWYRQSLGQGPEFLIYFQGTGAADDSGLPNDRFFAVRPEGSVSTLKIQRTERGDSAVYLCASSLNLDRGSDEQYFGAGTRLSVL.

There are many counts of this clonotype. This may stem from a read error, because a much larger clone lies one nucleotide away. The V and J genes are TRBV7-9 and TRBJ2-7; D remains unclear. Germline lookup yields CDR1 SEHNR and CDR2 FQNEAQ (reference sequence). The V end lost 0 bases, the J end lost 7 bases, and 13 bases lay between the germline ends. The CDR3 extends over 14 amino acids. The CDR3 sequence: CASSLAGRANEQYF. Written as DNA, the CDR3 is TGTGCCAGCAGCTTAGCGGGAAGGGCAAATGAGCAGTACTTC.

By share, this clonotype ranks as medium-sized. The chain is built from TRBV7-9 and TRBJ2-1; 9 bases line up with TRBD1. Trimming took 5 bases from V and 7 from J; bases not matched to a gene: 6. This CDR3 has 14 residues. Germline CDR1 is SEHNR and CDR2 is FQNEAQ (reference sequence). The CDR3 DNA follows: TGTGCCAGCAGCCTTCCCGGGACAGGGAATGAGCAGTTCTTC. Amino acid sequence: CASSLPGTGNEQFF.

The chain combines TRBV11-2 with TRBJ2-1; no firm D call. TRBJ2-7 explains the end of the DNA better; the J call may be wrong. The CDR3 is 11 residues long. Germline V gene data show CDR1 as SGHAT and CDR2 as FQNNGV. The CDR3 nucleotides read TGTGCCAGCAGCTCCAGAGGCGAGCAGTACTTC. The encoded protein is CASSSRGEQYF.

This chain's CDR3 is CASSSGAYEQYF. The CDR3 DNA is TGTGCCAGCAGTTCCGGAGCCTACGAGCAGTACTTC. The chain uses TRBV7-2 and TRBJ2-7; D remains unclear. The length of the CDR3 is 12 residues. Germline CDR1 is SGHTA and CDR2 is FQGNSA. V gave up 6 bases and J gave up 2 bases, with 8 bases separating them. Together with reference TRBV7-2 and TRBJ2-7, the CDR3 gives the full variable domain: GAGVSQSPSNKVTEKGKDVELRCDPISGHTALYWYRQSLGQGLEFLIYFQGNSAPDKSGLPSDRFSAERTGGSVSTLTIQRTQQEDSAVYLCASSSGAYEQYFGPGTRLTVT.

This clonotype was recorded at least ten times. The V and J genes are TRBV12-3 or TRBV12-4 and TRBJ2-5, with 11 positions matching TRBD1. CDR3 length: 13 residues. V lost 4 bases to trimming and J lost 7 bases; unmatched junction nucleotides: 2. The CDR3 here is CASSSGQGATQYF. The CDR3 DNA sequence: TGTGCCAGCAGTTCAGGACAGGGGGCGACCCAGTACTTC.

V usage is TRBV6-6 and J usage is TRBJ1-5; D is uncertain. Deletions cut 5 bases from V and 0 bases from J, with 2 bases between. Germline lookup yields CDR1 MNHNY and CDR2 SVGAGI (reference sequence). The CDR3 runs 12 residues. The CDR3, as DNA: TGTGCCAGCAGTCATAGCAATCAGCCCCAGCATTTT. Its translation is CASSHSNQPQHF.

This clonotype was seen only a few times. V usage is TRBV27 and J usage is TRBJ2-2; 14 bases match TRBD2. The CDR3 length is 17 residues. The V and J ends lost 6 bases and 5 bases, in that order; junction bases with no gene match: 8. Germline V gives CDR1 MNHEY, CDR2 SMNVEV (reference sequence). The CDR3 loop reads CASSRLAGGPSTGELFF. CDR3 coding DNA: TGTGCCAGCAGCCGACTAGCGGGAGGGCCCTCGACCGGGGAGCTGTTTTTT.

This clonotype was observed once. This sequence joins TRBV10-3 and TRBJ1-2; 14 bases map to TRBD2. The closer fit of TRBJ2-5 to the DNA end suggests the J call may be wrong. The CDR3 spans 15 residues. CDR1 is ENHRY, CDR2 SYGVKD, per germline. CDR3 sequence: CAIRAGTSGRETQYF. CDR3 coding DNA: TGTGCCATCAGAGCCGGGACTAGCGGGAGAGAGACCCAGTACTTC.

The CDR3, as DNA: TGTGCCAGCAGCTTAAGTCGGGAGTTCGGGGAGCTGTTTTTT. Its translation is CASSLSREFGELFF. The chain has TRBV7-3 and TRBJ2-2; TRBD2 might be the D (6 bases). CDR1 SGHTA and CDR2 FQGTGA come from the germline V gene. This CDR3 has 14 amino acids. V was pared by 1 base and J by 7 bases, with 10 bases between.